Following are 14 T cell receptor beta chains from one sample sequenced in a study of blood T cell repertoires in COVID-19. Only in-frame clones appear in the TCRdb table, and some are missing; sequencing was by immunoSEQ multiplex PCR. Of approximately 220,000 clones in the sample, around 84% were seen once. Sample: peripheral blood. These receptors were collected from a woman aged 55-70 years who had recovered from COVID-19.

In its sample, this clone was seen a few times. V is TRBV25-1 and J is TRBJ2-7, with D tentatively TRBD2 (5 bases). The CDR3 totals 13 residues. In germline, CDR1 is MGHDK, CDR2 SYGVNS. With 3 bases removed from V and 2 bases from J, the gap between germline ends came to 8 bases. This CDR3 is CASSERVTYEQYF. CDR3 DNA: TGTGCCAGCAGTGAGAGGGTCACCTACGAGCAGTACTTC.

This clone was recorded once. The CDR3 nucleotides read TGTGCCAGCAGTGTTGTTCAGGGTCTCAGCAATCAGCCCCAGCATTTT. Translating it yields CASSVVQGLSNQPQHF. V and J are TRBV6-1 and TRBJ1-5, with D tentatively TRBD1 (5 bases). CDR3 size: 16 residues. V was trimmed by 4 bases and J by 1 base, leaving 14 bases between them. From germline, CDR1 is MNHNS and CDR2 SASEGT.

The chain combines TRBV5-1 with TRBJ1-1, with D perhaps TRBD1 (6 bases). The CDR3 sequence is 13 residues long. Germline V gene sequence: CDR1 SGHRS, CDR2 YFSETQ. The germline V and J ends were trimmed by 6 bases and 0 bases, with 9 bases remaining between them. The CDR3 coding sequence is TGCGCCAGCAACGACAGGATGAACACTGAAGCTTTCTTT. This codes for CASNDRMNTEAFF.

The genes are TRBV19 and TRBJ2-5, with 12 bases that match TRBD1. Germline V gives CDR1 LNHDA, CDR2 SQIVND (reference sequence). CDR3 length: 15 residues. V was pared by 4 bases and J by 6 bases, with 6 bases of the junction left unmatched. As DNA, the CDR3 is TGTGCCAGTAGTACTGGGACAGGGGGCAGGAAGACCCAGTACTTC. The encoded protein is CASSTGTGGRKTQYF.

The rearrangement links TRBV3-1 (or the pseudogene TRBV3-2) to TRBJ2-3, with 11 bases matching TRBD1. CDR1 is LGHDT, CDR2 YNNKEL, per germline (reference sequence). With V trimmed by 4 bases and J by 4 bases, 1 base remained unmatched. The CDR3 totals 14 residues. As DNA, the CDR3 is TGTGCCAGCAGCCCGGGACAGGGGGCAGATACGCAGTATTTT. Its protein product is CASSPGQGADTQYF.

This clone appeared once. The chain uses TRBV5-4 and TRBJ2-7, with D tentatively TRBD2 (6 bases). This CDR3 has 14 residues. The germline V gene encodes CDR1 SGHNT and CDR2 YYREEE (reference sequence). V was clipped by 4 bases and J by 2 bases, with 13 bases between them. The CDR3 protein is CASSPSARAYEQYF. The DNA of the CDR3 is TGTGCCAGCAGCCCTAGCGCTAGGGCCTACGAGCAGTACTTC.

The chain has TRBV28 and TRBJ2-7; TRBD2 matches at 7 bases. Losses at the gene ends were 7 bases for V and 3 bases for J; bases not matched to a gene: 9. This CDR3 has 14 residues. Looked up from germline, CDR1 is MDHEN and CDR2 is SYDVKM. The CDR3 is CASTYKGGFYEQYF. CDR3 coding DNA: TGTGCCAGCACCTACAAGGGAGGGTTCTACGAGCAGTACTTC.

The V call is TRBV30, the J call TRBJ1-4; D remains ambiguous. Trimming shortened V by 2 bases and J by 8 bases, and 12 bases separated the two germline ends. Per germline, CDR1 GTSNPN and CDR2 SVGIG (reference sequence). This CDR3 comprises 13 residues. CDR3 coding DNA: TGTGCCTGGAGTACGAGCTCGCGCGAAAAACTGTTTTTT. It encodes CAWSTSSREKLFF.

The CDR3 reads CASSQYAGPGETQYF. CDR3 nucleotide sequence: TGTGCCAGCAGCCAATATGCGGGCCCGGGAGAGACCCAGTACTTC. This chain connects TRBV14 to TRBJ2-5; possibly TRBD2 for D (5 bases). Germline V gene sequence: CDR1 SGHDN, CDR2 FVKESK. V was pared by 2 bases and J by 4 bases, with 14 bases between. The CDR3 runs to 15 residues.

This clone appeared a single time. The chain combines TRBV2 with TRBJ2-7; 7 nucleotides align to TRBD1. The CDR3 spans 13 residues. Trimming at V came to 7 bases and at J to 13 bases, leaving 16 bases not matched to a gene. CDR1 and CDR2 (germline): SNHLY, FYNNEI. The CDR3 sequence: CASTNDRQGLEYF. CDR3 in DNA: TGTGCCAGCACTAACGATAGACAGGGTCTCGAATACTTC.

The chain recombines TRBV9 with TRBJ2-2; 11 bases map to TRBD2. V lost 3 bases, J lost 2 bases, and 3 bases stayed unmatched. This CDR3 spans 16 amino acids. The germline V gene encodes CDR1 SGDLS and CDR2 YYNGEE. Here the CDR3 DNA reads TGTGCCAGCAGCGAGGGACTAGCGGATAACACCGGGGAGCTGTTTTTT. It is translated as CASSEGLADNTGELFF.

The chain employs TRBV7-6 and TRBJ1-3, with D uncertain. Trimming removed 5 bases at V and 0 bases at J, with 20 bases between. The CDR3 has 18 residues. CDR1 and CDR2 (germline): SGHVS, FNYEAQ. As DNA, the CDR3 is TGTGCCAGCAGCCCCGGCCCCAGGCAGCCGAGCTCTGGAAACACCATATATTTT. Its protein is CASSPGPRQPSSGNTIYF.

The V and J genes are TRBV30 and TRBJ2-2, with D perhaps TRBD2 (6 bases). CDR3 length: 14 residues. The V end was cut by 4 bases, the J end by 0 bases, with 9 bases between. Germline V gene sequence: CDR1 GTSNPN, CDR2 SVGIG (reference sequence). CDR3 bases: TGTGCCTGGAAGGGCGGGACGAACACCGGGGAGCTGTTTTTT. Its protein is CAWKGGTNTGELFF.

The chain links TRBV29-1 to TRBJ1-3; TRBD1 aligns across 8 bases. V lost 5 bases, J lost 2 bases, and 2 bases stayed unmatched. The CDR3 contains 13 residues. The germline V gene encodes CDR1 SQVTM and CDR2 ANQGSEA. CDR3 sequence reads: CSVSDRAGNTIYF. CDR3 DNA: TGCAGCGTTTCGGACAGGGCTGGAAACACCATATATTTT. Full variable domain (rest looked up from reference TRBV29-1 and TRBJ1-3): SAVISQKPSRDICQRGTSLTIQCQVDSQVTMMFWYRQQPGQSLTLIATANQGSEATYESGFVIDKFPISRPNLTFSTLTVSNMSPEDSSIYLCSVSDRAGNTIYFGEGSWLTVV.